What follows are 17 T cell receptor beta chains derived from one specimen sequenced in a study of tumor-infiltrating lymphocytes in primary liver carcinoma (dated by TCRdb to 2017 to 2019). Sequenced using an Illumina HiSeq 2500. A constant-region primer and ProtoScript II reverse transcriptase were used to reverse-transcribe TCRbeta-specific cDNA from roughly 500 ng total RNA. The TCRbeta libraries were prepared through three rounds of nested multiplex PCR following a slightly modified ARM-PCR procedure. Multiplex TRBV1-TRBV30 forward primers and a Cbeta reverse primer were used in the first two PCR rounds, each of which was run for approximately 9 cycles. TCRdb reprocessing: public reads trimmed at Q25 with fastp, clones called with MiXCR, in-frame beta chains kept. One record per CDR3 amino acid sequence lists the most common genes and DNA. The sample contains under 200,000 distinct CDR3 sequences, roughly 80% of them found a single time. Together, the top ten hold about a sixth of the sample.

Total RNA and DNA were co-extracted from about 20-30 mg of bulk tissue with the AllPrep DNA/RNA mini kit, without cell sorting. The sequenced sample consisted of tumor tissue from primary liver carcinoma. The receptors shown here come from a man aged 40-49 years with primary liver carcinoma and hepatitis B virus infection.

A remark on this clonotype: Compared with germline, one end of the junction differs, possibly owing to a read error. The genes are TRBV6-1 and TRBJ2-3, with D perhaps matching TRBD2 (7 bases). Germline V gives CDR1 MNHNS, CDR2 SASEGT. The CDR3 is 16 residues long. In nucleotides, the CDR3 is TGTGCCAGCACTGAAATAGTGGGAGGGAGGACAGATACGCAATGCTTT. It translates to CASTEIVGGRTDTQCF.

With regard to this clonotype: The CDR3 ends on some other residue instead of the conserved phenylalanine or tryptophan, so this is likely a read error. The chain has TRBV11-1 and TRBJ2-3; a weak D match, TRBD2 (6 bases). Germline V gene data show CDR1 as SGHAT and CDR2 as FQDESV (reference sequence). The CDR3 covers 14 residues. The CDR3 coding sequence is TGTGTCCGCGGCAATTGGGGGGAGGAAGATACGCAGTATTCT. Its translation: CVRGNWGEEDTQYS.

Details on this clonotype: One end of the junction is discordant with germline, which a read error may explain. The chain uses TRBV29-1 and TRBJ2-1; possibly TRBD2 for D (6 bases). Looked up from germline, CDR1 is SQVTM and CDR2 is ANQGSEA. The length of the CDR3 is 10 residues. CDR3 bases: TGCAGCGTTTTCTGGGAGGAGCACTTCTTC. Translating gives CSVFWEEHFF.

Note on this clonotype: At one end the junction does not follow the germline gene, possibly because of a read error. The rearrangement uses TRBV5-5 and TRBJ2-5; D is unclear. The CDR3 is 12 amino acids. CDR1 SGHKS and CDR2 YYEKEE come from the germline V gene (reference sequence). CDR3: CASSLGTETHYF. The CDR3 DNA reads as TGCGCCAGCAGTTTGGGTACAGAGACCCACTACTTC.

V gene TRBV5-4 combines with J gene TRBJ2-1, with D unresolved. CDR1 is SGHNT and CDR2 is YYREEE in the germline V gene (reference sequence). Deletions cut 5 bases from V and 4 bases from J, with 16 bases between. The CDR3 has 15 residues. This CDR3 is CASSLVGWDYNEQFF. DNA for the CDR3: TGTGCCAGCAGTCTCGTCGGGTGGGATTACAATGAGCAGTTCTTC.

This clonotype was seen ten or more times. V and J are TRBV7-9 and TRBJ2-7; a possible D gene is TRBD2 (6 bases). Germline V CDR1 and CDR2: SEHNR, FQNEAQ (reference sequence). The CDR3 totals 12 residues. Trimming shortened V by 5 bases and J by 7 bases, and 12 bases separated the two germline ends. CDR3 DNA: TGTGCCAGCAGCCTCGGGCTAGCGGAGCAGTACTTC. Protein: CASSLGLAEQYF.

V is TRBV4-2 and J is TRBJ2-1; 9 bases are a match to TRBD1. The germline gives CDR1 LGHNA, CDR2 YNFKEQ. The trim removed 7 bases at V and 6 bases at J, leaving 13 bases unmatched. This CDR3 has 16 amino acids. The CDR3 reads CASNHAGGQGTNEQFF. DNA of the CDR3: TGTGCCAGCAACCACGCCGGGGGACAGGGCACCAATGAGCAGTTCTTC.

On this clonotype itself: The junction shows a germline mismatch at one end, possibly a read error. The chain combines TRBV11-2 with TRBJ1-5; TRBD1 agrees at 8 bases. CDR3 size: 15 residues. The germline V gene has CDR1 SGHAT and CDR2 FQNNGV. The CDR3 nucleotides read TGTGCCAGCAACTTAGCAGGGGGCGGCAATCAGCCCGAGCATTTT. Translation gives CASNLAGGGNQPEHF.

This clonotype was seen just once. The rearrangement joins TRBV29-1 to TRBJ2-3, with D perhaps matching TRBD1 or TRBD2 (6 bases each). The CDR3 length is 13 residues. From germline, CDR1 is SQVTM and CDR2 ANQGSEA. CDR3 loop: CNLVGGWTDTQYF. The CDR3 DNA sequence: TGCAATCTTGTGGGGGGCTGGACAGATACGCAGTATTTT.

The chain couples TRBV10-3 to TRBJ2-5; possibly TRBD2 for D (5 bases). Trimming shortened V by 8 bases and J by 3 bases, and 10 bases separated the two germline ends. CDR3 length: 12 residues. CDR1 is ENHRY, CDR2 SYGVKD, per germline. CDR3 sequence reads: CAISSSEETQYF. For the CDR3, the DNA is TGTGCCATCTCGAGTAGCGAAGAGACCCAGTACTTC.

The genes are TRBV6-1 and TRBJ2-1; 7 bases are shared with TRBD2. Germline V gene lookup returns CDR1 MNHNS and CDR2 SASEGT. With 7 bases clipped from V and 1 base from J, the junction kept 13 bases outside the gene matches. CDR3 length: 17 amino acids. CDR3 bases: TGTGCCAGCAATGGTAGAGGAGCGGGATCGTCCTACAATGAGCAGTTCTTC. Amino acids: CASNGRGAGSSYNEQFF.

The CDR3 nucleotides read TGTGCCATCATGGGCGGTTCCATGAGCACTGAAGCTTTCTTT. Translation: CAIMGGSMSTEAFF. The rearrangement uses TRBV10-3 and TRBJ1-1; D is unresolved. The length of the CDR3 is 14 residues. V lost 7 bases, J lost 4 bases, and 16 bases lay in between. Germline values: CDR1 ENHRY, CDR2 SYGVKD.

Note on this clonotype: Because it lacks the conserved phenylalanine or tryptophan at the end, this CDR3 is likely a read error. The chain has TRBV6-1 and TRBJ2-1; maybe TRBD2 (5 bases). The CDR3 spans 15 residues. Germline V gene lookup returns CDR1 MNHNS and CDR2 SASEGT. V lost 3 bases, J lost 11 bases, and 20 bases lay in between. The CDR3, as DNA: TGTGCCAGCAGTGAGTTCCCGGGATCCGGGAATAAGCAGTTCTTA. Translated: CASSEFPGSGNKQFL.

To note about this clonotype: One end of the junction does not line up with germline, which may come from a read error. The CDR3 DNA reads TGTCCCAGTAGCTTAGGACGGGAGAGAAATGAGCAGTTCTTC. It encodes CPSSLGRERNEQFF. V usage is TRBV11-3 and J usage is TRBJ2-1, with a tentative D call TRBD2 (6 bases). The CDR3 has 14 residues. Germline CDR1 is SGHNT and CDR2 is YENEEA.

Concerning this clonotype: A read error may produce the germline difference seen at one junction end. This chain's CDR3 is CASSPDSGSQVTQYF. The DNA of the CDR3 is TGCGCCAGCAGTCCCGATAGCGGGAGTCAAGTGACCCAGTACTTC. This sequence joins TRBV5-1 and TRBJ2-5; 9 nucleotides line up with TRBD2. CDR1 SGHRS and CDR2 YFSETQ come from the germline V gene. This CDR3 is 15 amino acids long.

This clonotype was recorded many times. The J gene is TRBJ2-1, the V gene TRBV12-3 or TRBV12-4, with TRBD2 identical over 9 bases. The CDR3 runs 17 residues. Trimming took 5 bases from V and 1 from J; bases not matched to a gene: 9. The CDR3 DNA reads as TGTGCCAGCAGTCTCCCCTTACTAGCGGGTTCCTACAATGAGCAGTTCTTC. Translation: CASSLPLLAGSYNEQFF.

This clonotype has only a few counts. The junction does not match germline at one end; this may be a read error. The chain carries TRBV4-2 and TRBJ1-2, with 12 bases that match TRBD1. This CDR3 region has 17 residues. Per the germline V gene, CDR1 is LGHNA and CDR2 is YNFKEQ. The DNA for the CDR3 is TGTGCCAGCAGCCAAGTAGGGACAGGGGGCACAGCGAAGGGCTACGCCTTC. This sequence encodes CASSQVGTGGTAKGYAF.